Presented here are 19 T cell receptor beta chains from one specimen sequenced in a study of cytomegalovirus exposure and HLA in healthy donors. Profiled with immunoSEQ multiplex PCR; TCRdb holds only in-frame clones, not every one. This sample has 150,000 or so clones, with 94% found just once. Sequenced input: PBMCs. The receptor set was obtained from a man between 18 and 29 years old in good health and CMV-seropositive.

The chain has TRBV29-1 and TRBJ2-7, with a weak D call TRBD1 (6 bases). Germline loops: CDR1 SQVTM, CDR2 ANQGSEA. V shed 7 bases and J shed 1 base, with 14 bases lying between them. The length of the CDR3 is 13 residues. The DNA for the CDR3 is TGCAGCGCTACCGGGACACCATCCTACGAGCAGTACTTC. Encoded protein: CSATGTPSYEQYF.

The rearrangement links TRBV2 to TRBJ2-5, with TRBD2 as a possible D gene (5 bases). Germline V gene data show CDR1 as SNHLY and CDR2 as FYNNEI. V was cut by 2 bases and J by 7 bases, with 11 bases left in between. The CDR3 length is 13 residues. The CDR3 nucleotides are TGTGCCAGCAGTGAAAGGGTCCGGGGGACCCAGTACTTC. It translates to CASSERVRGTQYF.

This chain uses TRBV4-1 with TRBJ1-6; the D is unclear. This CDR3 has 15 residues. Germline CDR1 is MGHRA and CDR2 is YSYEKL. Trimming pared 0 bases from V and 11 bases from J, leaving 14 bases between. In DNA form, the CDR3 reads TGCGCCAGCAGCCAAGAGGGCGTTGCGGGAACACCCCTCCACTTT. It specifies CASSQEGVAGTPLHF.

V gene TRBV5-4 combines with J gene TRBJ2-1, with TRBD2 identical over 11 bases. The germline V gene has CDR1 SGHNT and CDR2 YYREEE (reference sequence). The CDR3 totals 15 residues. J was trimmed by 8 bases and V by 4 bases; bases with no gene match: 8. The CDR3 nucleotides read TGTGCCAGCAGCGCCGGGACTAGCGGCGGGGATGAGCAGTTCTTC. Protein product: CASSAGTSGGDEQFF. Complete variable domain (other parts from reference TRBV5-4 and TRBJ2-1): ETGVTQSPTHLIKTRGQQVTLRCSSQSGHNTVSWYQQALGQGPQFIFQYYREEENGRGNFPPRFSGLQFPNYSSELNVNALELDDSALYLCASSAGTSGGDEQFFGPGTRLTVL.

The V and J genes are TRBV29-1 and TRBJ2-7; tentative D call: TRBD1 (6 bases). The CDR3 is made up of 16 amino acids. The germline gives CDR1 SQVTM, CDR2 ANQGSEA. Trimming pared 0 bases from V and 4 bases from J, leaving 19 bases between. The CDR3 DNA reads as TGCAGCGTTGAAGACCCGACAGTGTTGGGGACATACGAGCAGTACTTC. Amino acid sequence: CSVEDPTVLGTYEQYF.

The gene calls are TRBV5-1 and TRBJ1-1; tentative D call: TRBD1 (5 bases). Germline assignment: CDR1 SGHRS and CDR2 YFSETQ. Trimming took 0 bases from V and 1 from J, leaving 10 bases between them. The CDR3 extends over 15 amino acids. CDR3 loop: CASSLEQERNTEAFF. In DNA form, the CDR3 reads TGCGCCAGCAGCTTGGAACAGGAGAGGAACACTGAAGCTTTCTTT.

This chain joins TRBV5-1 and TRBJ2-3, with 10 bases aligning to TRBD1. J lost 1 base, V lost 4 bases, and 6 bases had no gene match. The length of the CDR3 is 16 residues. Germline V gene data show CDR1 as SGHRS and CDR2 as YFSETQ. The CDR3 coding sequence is TGCGCCAGCAGCATAGCCGGGACAGGGGGCACAGATACGCAGTATTTT. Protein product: CASSIAGTGGTDTQYF.

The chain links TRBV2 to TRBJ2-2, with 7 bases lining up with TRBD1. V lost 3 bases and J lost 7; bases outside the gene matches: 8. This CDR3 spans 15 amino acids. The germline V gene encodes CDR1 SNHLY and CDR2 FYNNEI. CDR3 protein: CASSEESQGFGELFF. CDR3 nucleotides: TGTGCCAGCAGTGAGGAGTCACAGGGGTTCGGGGAGCTGTTTTTT.

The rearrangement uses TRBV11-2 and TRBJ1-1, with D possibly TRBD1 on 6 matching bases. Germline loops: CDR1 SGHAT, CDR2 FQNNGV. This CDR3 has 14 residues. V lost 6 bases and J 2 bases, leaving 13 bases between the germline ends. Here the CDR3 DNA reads TGTGCCAGCAGTTCTACAGGGCTCAACACTGAAGCTTTCTTT. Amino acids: CASSSTGLNTEAFF.

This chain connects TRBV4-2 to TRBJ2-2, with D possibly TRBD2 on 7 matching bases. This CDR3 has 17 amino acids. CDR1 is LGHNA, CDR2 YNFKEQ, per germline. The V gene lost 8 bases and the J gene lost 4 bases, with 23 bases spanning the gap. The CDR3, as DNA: TGTGCCAGCCGGAAGGGGGGAGGGGAGGGCGGCACCGGGGAGCTGTTTTTT. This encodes CASRKGGGEGGTGELFF.

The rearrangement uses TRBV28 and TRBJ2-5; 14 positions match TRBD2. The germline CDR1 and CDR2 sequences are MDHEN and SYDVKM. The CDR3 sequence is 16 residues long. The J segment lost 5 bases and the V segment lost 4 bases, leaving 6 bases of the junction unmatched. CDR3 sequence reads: CASSYTGLAGVETQYF. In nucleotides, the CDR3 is TGTGCCAGCAGTTATACGGGACTAGCGGGAGTCGAGACCCAGTACTTC. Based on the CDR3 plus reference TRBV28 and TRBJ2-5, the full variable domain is DVKVTQSSRYLVKRTGEKVFLECVQDMDHENMFWYRQDPGLGLRLIYFSYDVKMKEKGDIPEGYSVSREKKERFSLILESASTNQTSMYLCASSYTGLAGVETQYFGPGTRLLVL.

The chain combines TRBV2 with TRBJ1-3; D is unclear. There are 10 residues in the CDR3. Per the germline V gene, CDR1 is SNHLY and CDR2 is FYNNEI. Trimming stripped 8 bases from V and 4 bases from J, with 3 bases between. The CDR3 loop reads CASLGNTIYF. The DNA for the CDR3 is TGTGCCAGCTTAGGAAACACCATATATTTT.

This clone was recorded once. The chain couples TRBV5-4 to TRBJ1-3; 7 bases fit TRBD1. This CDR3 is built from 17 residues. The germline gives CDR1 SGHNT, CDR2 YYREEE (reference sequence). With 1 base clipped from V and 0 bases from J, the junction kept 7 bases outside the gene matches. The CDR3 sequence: CASSLRTGAHSGNTIYF. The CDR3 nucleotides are TGTGCCAGCAGCTTGCGCACAGGGGCACACTCTGGAAACACCATATATTTT.

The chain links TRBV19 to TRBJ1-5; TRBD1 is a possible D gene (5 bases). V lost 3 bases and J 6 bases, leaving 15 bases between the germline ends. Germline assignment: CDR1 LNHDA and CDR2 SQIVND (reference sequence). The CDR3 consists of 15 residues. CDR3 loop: CASSMKWGGAQPQHF. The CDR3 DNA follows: TGTGCCAGTAGTATGAAGTGGGGGGGAGCTCAGCCCCAGCATTTT.

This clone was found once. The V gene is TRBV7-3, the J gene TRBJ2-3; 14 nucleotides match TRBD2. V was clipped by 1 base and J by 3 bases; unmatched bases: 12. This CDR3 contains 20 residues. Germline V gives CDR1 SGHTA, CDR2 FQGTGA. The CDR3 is CASSLNPYGTSGSGTDTQYF. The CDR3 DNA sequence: TGTGCCAGCAGCTTAAATCCCTATGGGACTAGCGGGAGCGGTACAGATACGCAGTATTTT.

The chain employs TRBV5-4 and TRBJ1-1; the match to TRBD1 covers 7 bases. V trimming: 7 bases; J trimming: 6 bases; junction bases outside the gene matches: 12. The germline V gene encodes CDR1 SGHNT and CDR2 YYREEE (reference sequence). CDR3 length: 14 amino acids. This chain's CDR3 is CASSSRQGSSEAFF. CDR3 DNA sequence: TGTGCCAGCTCCAGTCGACAGGGCTCGTCTGAAGCTTTCTTT.

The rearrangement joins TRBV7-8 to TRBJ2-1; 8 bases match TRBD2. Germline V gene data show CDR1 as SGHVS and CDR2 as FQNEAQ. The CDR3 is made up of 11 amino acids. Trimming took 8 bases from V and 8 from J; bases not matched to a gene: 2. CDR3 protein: CASSGGDEQFF. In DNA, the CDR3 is TGTGCCAGCTCGGGGGGGGATGAGCAGTTCTTC.

This CDR3 reads CAWNPGQILSTDTQYF. CDR3 DNA sequence: TGTGCCTGGAATCCTGGCCAGATCCTTAGCACAGATACGCAGTATTTT. The chain recombines TRBV30 with TRBJ2-3; D is undetermined. The CDR3 consists of 16 residues. The V end was cut by 4 bases, the J end by 0 bases, with 17 bases between. Germline-derived CDR1 and CDR2 are GTSNPN and SVGIG (reference sequence).

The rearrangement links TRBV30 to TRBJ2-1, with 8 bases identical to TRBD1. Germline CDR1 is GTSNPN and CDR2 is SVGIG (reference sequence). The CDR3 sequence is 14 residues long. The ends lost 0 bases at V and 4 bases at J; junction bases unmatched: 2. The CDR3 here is CAWSVRTGYNEQFF. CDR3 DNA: TGTGCCTGGAGTGTACGGACAGGGTACAATGAGCAGTTCTTC.